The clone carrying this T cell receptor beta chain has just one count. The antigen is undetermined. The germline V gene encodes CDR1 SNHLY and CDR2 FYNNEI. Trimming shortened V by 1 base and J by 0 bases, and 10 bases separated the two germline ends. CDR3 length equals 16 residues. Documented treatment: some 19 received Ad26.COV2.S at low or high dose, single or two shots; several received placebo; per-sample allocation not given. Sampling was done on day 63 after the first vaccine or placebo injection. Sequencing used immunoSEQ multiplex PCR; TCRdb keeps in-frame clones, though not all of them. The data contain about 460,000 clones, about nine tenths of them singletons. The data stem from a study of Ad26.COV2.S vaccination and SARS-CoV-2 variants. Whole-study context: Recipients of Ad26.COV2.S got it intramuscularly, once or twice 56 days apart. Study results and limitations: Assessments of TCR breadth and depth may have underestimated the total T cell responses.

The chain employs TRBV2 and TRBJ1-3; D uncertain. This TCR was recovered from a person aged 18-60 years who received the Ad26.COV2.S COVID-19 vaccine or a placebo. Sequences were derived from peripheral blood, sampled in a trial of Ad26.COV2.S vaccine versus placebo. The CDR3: CASSEEWASSGNTIYF. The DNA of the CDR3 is TGTGCCAGCAGTGAAGAATGGGCCAGCTCTGGAAACACCATATATTTT.